One and the same sample provided the 10 T cell receptor beta chains below, sequenced in a study of blood T cell repertoires in COVID-19 (TCRdb year 2020). The library was obtained by the immunoSEQ multiplex PCR assay. TCRdb stores this immuneACCESS table with in-frame sequences only. Part of the clones is absent; in the studies checked, under half of the shortfall reflects unresolved V genes, and no reason is known for the rest. The sample table holds about 230,000 clones, of which 80% to 90% were seen once. About 0.93% of the sample comes from the top ten. The material sequenced was peripheral blood. These receptors were collected from a man aged 40-49 years with acute or convalescent COVID-19.

V is TRBV7-9 and J is TRBJ1-2, with TRBD1 identical over 8 bases. V trimming: 6 bases; J trimming: 10 bases; junction bases outside the gene matches: 13. The CDR3 totals 14 residues. CDR1 SEHNR and CDR2 FQNEAQ come from the germline V gene (reference sequence). CDR3 nucleotides: TGTGCCAGCAGTCTAGCAGGAGACAGGGGCGCCTACACCTTC. Translating gives CASSLAGDRGAYTF.

This sequence joins TRBV27 and TRBJ2-2, with D maybe TRBD2 (5 bases). CDR1 and CDR2 from the germline V gene are MNHEY and SMNVEV (reference sequence). This CDR3 has 15 amino acids. Trimming took off 0 bases at V and 2 bases at J, with 7 bases between the two ends. DNA of the CDR3: TGTGCCAGCAGTTTATCCCGACTAAACACCGGGGAGCTGTTTTTT. This codes for CASSLSRLNTGELFF.

The J gene is TRBJ1-1, the V gene TRBV6-6; TRBD1 agrees at 7 bases. The CDR3 is made up of 15 amino acids. Germline lookup yields CDR1 MNHNY and CDR2 SVGAGI (reference sequence). The J segment lost 0 bases and the V segment lost 7 bases, leaving 8 bases of the junction unmatched. The CDR3 reads CASTKGQTLNTEAFF. The CDR3 DNA reads TGTGCCAGCACGAAGGGACAGACCTTGAACACTGAAGCTTTCTTT.

This clone has a handful of counts. V and J are TRBV3-1 (or the pseudogene TRBV3-2) and TRBJ1-2, with 7 bases lining up with TRBD1. The CDR3 runs to 13 residues. Looked up from germline, CDR1 is LGHDT and CDR2 is YNNKEL (reference sequence). Trimming cost V 5 bases and J 8 bases; bases outside gene matches: 8. In DNA form, the CDR3 reads TGTGCCAGCAGCTTCACAGGGGACGGAGGCTACACCTTC. It is translated as CASSFTGDGGYTF.

The chain has TRBV7-9 and TRBJ2-1, with 10 bases lining up with TRBD2. This CDR3 is built from 15 residues. Germline CDR1 and CDR2: SEHNR and FQNEAQ (reference sequence). V lost 5 bases, J lost 6 bases, and 7 bases stayed unmatched. This chain's CDR3 is CASSHPAGGPNEQFF. In DNA form, the CDR3 reads TGTGCCAGCAGCCACCCAGCGGGGGGGCCCAATGAGCAGTTCTTC.

This rearrangement joins TRBV7-9 to TRBJ1-3; D uncertain. The CDR3 has 14 residues. V dropped 6 bases and J dropped 4 bases, with 13 bases sitting between them. CDR1 and CDR2 from the germline V gene are SEHNR and FQNEAQ (reference sequence). CDR3 sequence (DNA): TGTGCCAGCAGTCCAGAGGAGGTCGGAAACACCATATATTTT. Amino acid sequence: CASSPEEVGNTIYF.

This sequence joins TRBV7-8 and TRBJ1-5, with 7 bases that match TRBD1. The V gene's germline CDR1 is SGHVS and CDR2 FQNEAQ. The J segment lost 5 bases and the V segment lost 6 bases, leaving 7 bases of the junction unmatched. The CDR3 spans 14 residues. This chain's CDR3 is CASSPTGQYQPQHF. CDR3 nucleotide sequence: TGTGCCAGCAGTCCCACGGGACAGTATCAGCCCCAGCATTTT.

This clone has just a few counts. The sample contains more than one DNA sequence encoding this CDR3. V and J are TRBV7-3 and TRBJ1-1; possibly TRBD1 for D (6 bases). This CDR3 has 14 residues. Germline assignment: CDR1 SGHTA and CDR2 FQGTGA. Trimming left V 0 bases short and J 1 base short, with 6 bases between. CDR3 sequence (DNA): TGTGCCAGCAGCTTAACAGGGGGGAACACTGAAGCTTTCTTT. It yields the protein CASSLTGGNTEAFF. The whole variable domain, remainder taken from reference TRBV7-3 and TRBJ1-1, is GAGVSQTPSNKVTEKGKYVELRCDPISGHTALYWYRQSLGQGPEFLIYFQGTGAADDSGLPNDRFFAVRPEGSVSTLKIQRTERGDSAVYLCASSLTGGNTEAFFGQGTRLTVV.

This clone was picked up one time. The chain has TRBV11-3 and TRBJ2-1, with a tentative D call TRBD2 (5 bases). Germline assignment: CDR1 SGHNT and CDR2 YENEEA. This CDR3 has 19 residues. The ends were cut back, 0 bases at V and 0 bases at J, with 18 bases in the middle. The CDR3 sequence is CASSLDLGGSRSSYNEQFF. The CDR3 nucleotides are TGTGCCAGCAGCTTAGATTTGGGTGGGAGCAGGAGCTCCTACAATGAGCAGTTCTTC.

This chain links TRBV9 with TRBJ2-1, with no clear D. V lost 0 bases to trimming and J lost 7 bases, with 8 bases between them. The CDR3 is 13 residues long. The germline CDR1 and CDR2 sequences are SGDLS and YYNGEE. The CDR3 bases are TGTGCCAGCAGCGTAGATGAGGATAATGAGCAGTTCTTC. This encodes CASSVDEDNEQFF.